Listed below are T cell receptor beta chains from one sample, sequenced in a study of radiotherapy plus CTLA-4 blockade in lung cancer. Profiling relied on immunoSEQ multiplex PCR, and the TCRdb table lists in-frame clones only, not all of them. The sample shows 34,000 or so clones, roughly 70% of them seen only once. The sample here was peripheral blood, taken from a patient treated with radiotherapy plus ipilimumab. Every receptor here comes from a human donor with non-small cell lung cancer that progressed on radiotherapy plus ipilimumab. Each CDR3 is given with its conserved first and last residue. D genes are given only for firm matches. The listing skips clone size in some rows; elsewhere it reads once, few, many or a size class.

. | TRBJ2-7 | few | TRBV12-2 | CASRSHLAAGVEQYF | TGTGCAAGTCGCTCCCACCTTGCCGCGGGGGTGGAGCAGTACTTC
. | TRBJ1-4 | . | TRBV30 | CACSARFNEKLFF | TGTGCCTGTTCGGCGCGGTTTAATGAAAAACTGTTTTTT
. | TRBJ1-5 | . | TRBV5-8 | CASSPGTDDQPQHF | TGTGCCAGCAGCCCTGGGACGGATGATCAGCCCCAGCATTTT
TRBD2 | TRBJ2-1 | . | TRBV5-6 | CASSLGLAGVSYNEQFF | TGTGCCAGCAGCTTGGGGCTAGCGGGGGTGTCCTACAATGAGCAGTTCTTC
TRBD1 | TRBJ1-6 | . | TRBV19 | CASSIGQGVGSPLHF | TGTGCCAGTAGTATCGGACAGGGGGTAGGGTCACCCCTCCACTTT
TRBD2 | TRBJ2-1 | . | TRBV27 | CASSLSSGGYNEQFF | TGTGCCAGCAGTTTAAGTAGCGGGGGATACAATGAGCAGTTCTTC
TRBD2 | TRBJ2-5 | . | TRBV28 | CASSSWLAGQETQYF | TGTGCCAGCAGTTCTTGGCTAGCGGGCCAAGAGACCCAGTACTTC
. | TRBJ2-7 | . | TRBV7-9 | CASSSSDSYEQYF | TGTGCCAGCAGCTCCTCGGACTCCTACGAGCAGTACTTC
TRBD2 | TRBJ2-3 | . | TRBV28 | CASSSEPGLAEGDTDTQYF | TGTGCCAGCAGTTCAGAACCGGGACTAGCGGAGGGGGACACAGATACGCAGTATTTT
. | TRBJ2-2 | . | TRBV2 | CASSLPRANTGELFF | TGTGCCAGCAGTCTTCCCAGGGCTAACACCGGGGAGCTGTTTTTT
. | TRBJ2-1 | . | TRBV18 | CASSPDRKNEQFF | TGTGCCAGCTCACCGGACCGGAAAAATGAGCAGTTCTTC